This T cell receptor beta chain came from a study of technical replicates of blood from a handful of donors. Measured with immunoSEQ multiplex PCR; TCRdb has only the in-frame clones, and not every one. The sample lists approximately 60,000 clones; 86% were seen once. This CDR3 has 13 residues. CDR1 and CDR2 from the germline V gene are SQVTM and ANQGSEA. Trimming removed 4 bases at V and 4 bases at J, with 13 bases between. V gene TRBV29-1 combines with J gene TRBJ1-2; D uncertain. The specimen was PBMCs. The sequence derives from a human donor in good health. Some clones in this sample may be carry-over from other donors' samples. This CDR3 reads CSVASGSIYGYTF. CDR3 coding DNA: TGCAGCGTTGCATCGGGGAGCATCTATGGCTACACCTTC.